The present T cell receptor (beta chain) was sequenced within a study of cytomegalovirus exposure and HLA in healthy donors. Regarding the study as a whole: A few chains linked to CMV were shown in vitro to be specific for CMV antigens. Subsequent analysis found a tendency for first-cohort TCR clusters to co-occur within the 95 to 150 validation repertoires. The study found most TCR sequences rare, yet found some public TCRs in many donors.

The study drew the donors from its roughly 120-subject validation cohort, separate from the 666-subject first cohort. As for this clone: Antigen unknown.

Method: immunoSEQ multiplex PCR; TCRdb's copy keeps in-frame clones and lacks some. The sample holds roughly 79,000 clones, about 92% seen once. Germline CDR1 and CDR2: MGHRA and YSYEKL. The V and J ends lost 1 base and 0 bases, in that order; junction bases with no gene match: 5. The CDR3 has 17 residues. The clonotype comes from a man between 18 and 29 years old in good health and CMV-seronegative. The source material was PBMCs. This chain links TRBV4-1 with TRBJ1-5; 8 bases fit TRBD1. The CDR3 DNA reads as TGCGCCAGCAGCCAAGGGGACAGGAGAGATAGCAATCAGCCCCAGCATTTT. Translating gives CASSQGDRRDSNQPQHF.